Each of the 30 T cell receptor beta chains below was sequenced from the same sample in a study of blood T cell repertoires in COVID-19. The table came from immunoSEQ multiplex PCR; TCRdb's copy has only in-frame clones and leaves some out. The sample has under 150,000 clones, roughly 79% seen once. Material for sequencing was peripheral blood. All receptors derive from a human donor with acute or convalescent COVID-19. The donor label of this sample is uncertain.

This clone was picked up one time. V usage is TRBV5-1 and J usage is TRBJ2-1, with 9 positions matching TRBD2. This CDR3 comprises 16 residues. Germline V lookup: CDR1 SGHRS, CDR2 YFSETQ. V lost 0 bases to trimming and J lost 4 bases; unmatched junction nucleotides: 5. CDR3 DNA: TGCGCCAGCAGCTTGGTAGCGGGGGAGGGGTACAATGAGCAGTTCTTC. This gives the protein CASSLVAGEGYNEQFF. The full variable domain, in which reference TRBV5-1 and TRBJ2-1 provide the parts outside the CDR3, is KAGVTQTPRYLIKTRGQQVTLSCSPISGHRSVSWYQQTPGQGLQFLFEYFSETQRNKGNFPGRFSGRQFSNSRSEMNVSTLELGDSALYLCASSLVAGEGYNEQFFGPGTRLTVL.

This rearrangement joins TRBV9 to TRBJ1-1, with 8 bases fitting TRBD1. V was clipped by 1 base and J by 7 bases; unmatched bases: 9. Germline V gives CDR1 SGDLS, CDR2 YYNGEE. The CDR3 covers 15 residues. This CDR3 is CASSVSGQGWREAFF. DNA for the CDR3: TGTGCCAGCAGCGTAAGCGGACAGGGTTGGCGTGAAGCTTTCTTT.

The chain is built from TRBV14 and TRBJ2-5, with 10 bases identical to TRBD1. V trimming: 0 bases; J trimming: 1 base; junction bases outside the gene matches: 5. This CDR3 is 17 amino acids long. Germline loops: CDR1 SGHDN, CDR2 FVKESK. DNA for the CDR3: TGTGCCAGCAGCCAAGATCAAGGGACAGGGGTCCAAGAGACCCAGTACTTC. Protein product: CASSQDQGTGVQETQYF.

This rearrangement joins TRBV19 to TRBJ2-3, with 9 nucleotides matching TRBD2. Germline lookup yields CDR1 LNHDA and CDR2 SQIVND (reference sequence). The CDR3 totals 18 residues. Trimming removed 4 bases from V and 2 bases from J; junction bases left unmatched: 13. The CDR3 here is CASSRPPGLAKLTDTQYF. The CDR3 region has the DNA TGTGCCAGTAGTAGACCCCCGGGACTAGCCAAACTCACAGATACGCAGTATTTT.

The chain has TRBV7-2 and TRBJ1-2; D unclear. The germline gives CDR1 SGHTA, CDR2 FQGNSA. The V end lost 1 base, the J end lost 8 bases, and 11 bases lay between the germline ends. The CDR3 runs 13 residues. The chain's CDR3 is CASSLELTGGYTF. In DNA form, the CDR3 reads TGTGCCAGCAGCTTAGAACTGACTGGAGGCTACACCTTC.

This clone was found a few times. V and J are TRBV6-5 and TRBJ1-2; 7 bases agree with TRBD1. The CDR3 is 16 residues long. Germline loops: CDR1 MNHEY, CDR2 SVGAGI. V dropped 2 bases and J dropped 1; count of bases not matched to a gene: 7. The DNA for the CDR3 is TGTGCCAGCAGTTACATCAGGACAGGCGGTAACTATGGCTACACCTTC. Its protein is CASSYIRTGGNYGYTF.

The chain employs TRBV2 and TRBJ1-1; D remains unclear. Trimming cost V 7 bases and J 5 bases, with 14 bases left between them. This CDR3 region has 13 residues. CDR1 is SNHLY, CDR2 FYNNEI, per germline. CDR3: CASNTMTNTEAFF. The CDR3 DNA is TGTGCCAGCAATACCATGACTAATACTGAAGCTTTCTTT. Using reference TRBV2 and TRBJ1-1 for the parts outside the CDR3, the full variable domain is EPEVTQTPSHQVTQMGQEVILRCVPISNHLYFYWYRQILGQKVEFLVSFYNNEISEKSEIFDDQFSVERPDGSNFTLKIRSTKLEDSAMYFCASNTMTNTEAFFGQGTRLTVV.

The genes are TRBV3-1 (or the pseudogene TRBV3-2) and TRBJ2-3; maybe TRBD2 (5 bases). The CDR3 totals 15 residues. CDR1 is LGHDT, CDR2 YNNKEL, per germline (reference sequence). V was cut by 4 bases and J by 4 bases, with 15 bases left in between. The CDR3 region is CASSPLRGKADTQYF. The CDR3 DNA is TGTGCCAGCAGCCCTTTAAGAGGGAAAGCAGATACGCAGTATTTT.

The genes are TRBV19 and TRBJ2-2, with D possibly matching TRBD2 (5 bases). Germline CDR1 and CDR2: LNHDA and SQIVND (reference sequence). V was clipped by 4 bases and J by 5 bases, with 8 bases between them. The CDR3 loop spans 13 amino acids. As DNA, the CDR3 is TGTGCCAGTAGTAGAAGGAGGACCGGGGAGCTGTTTTTT. Residues: CASSRRRTGELFF.

There are many counts of this clone. The chain carries TRBV11-1 and TRBJ1-6; D may be TRBD1 (5 bases). Trimming cost V 3 bases and J 9 bases, with 9 bases left between them. Germline assignment: CDR1 SGHAT and CDR2 FQDESV (reference sequence). This CDR3 comprises 13 residues. CDR3 residues: CASSFPGVSPLHF. In DNA form, the CDR3 reads TGTGCCAGCAGCTTCCCGGGGGTTTCACCCCTCCACTTT.

The genes are TRBV11-2 and TRBJ2-5; TRBD1 agrees at 8 bases. Germline CDR1 reads SGHAT; CDR2 reads FQNNGV. CDR3 length: 17 residues. The ends lost 2 bases at V and 5 bases at J; junction bases unmatched: 13. The CDR3 reads CASSLNIGTGHRETQYF. The DNA of the CDR3 is TGTGCCAGCAGCTTAAACATCGGGACAGGTCACCGGGAGACCCAGTACTTC.

This chain connects TRBV7-9 to TRBJ2-7; 9 positions agree with TRBD2. The CDR3 contains 14 residues. Germline CDR1 reads SEHNR; CDR2 reads FQNEAQ (reference sequence). V gave up 0 bases and J gave up 10 bases; unmatched junction bases: 7. Here the CDR3 reads CASSLASGGPPQYV. CDR3 coding DNA: TGTGCCAGCAGCTTAGCTAGCGGGGGCCCTCCACAGTACGTC.

This clone appeared once. The rearrangement links TRBV7-2 to TRBJ1-6; perhaps TRBD1 as D (6 bases). This CDR3 region has 14 residues. The ends were cut back, 5 bases at V and 7 bases at J, with 12 bases in the middle. Germline assignment: CDR1 SGHTA and CDR2 FQGNSA. The CDR3 nucleotides are TGTGCCAGCAGCCCAGGGGTCTTCAATTCACCCCTCCACTTT. It specifies CASSPGVFNSPLHF.

V usage is TRBV5-1 and J usage is TRBJ2-1; 8 bases match TRBD2. The germline V gene encodes CDR1 SGHRS and CDR2 YFSETQ. The trim removed 2 bases at V and 4 bases at J, leaving 5 bases unmatched. The CDR3 runs 15 residues. CDR3 sequence reads: CASSFGLAGYNEQFF. The CDR3, as DNA: TGCGCCAGCAGCTTCGGGCTAGCGGGTTACAATGAGCAGTTCTTC.

The rearrangement joins TRBV5-4 to TRBJ2-5; 8 nucleotides agree with TRBD2. CDR3 length: 15 amino acids. After removal of 4 bases from V and 0 bases from J, the junction contained 5 bases not matched to a gene. Germline CDR1 reads SGHNT; CDR2 reads YYREEE (reference sequence). CDR3 region: CASSPGGHHQETQYF. Written as DNA, the CDR3 is TGTGCCAGCAGCCCGGGGGGGCATCACCAAGAGACCCAGTACTTC.

This chain joins TRBV19 and TRBJ1-6; the D gene is possibly TRBD1 (6 bases). Germline V gene data show CDR1 as LNHDA and CDR2 as SQIVND (reference sequence). Trimming removed 0 bases from V and 6 bases from J, with 18 bases in between. The CDR3 loop spans 18 amino acids. The CDR3 DNA sequence: TGTGCCAGTAGTATAGATCCCCTGAGGGGGGGATTTAATTCACCCCTCCACTTT. Its protein is CASSIDPLRGGFNSPLHF.

The rearrangement uses TRBV6-5 and TRBJ1-6; D is perhaps TRBD1 (6 bases). Trimming took 0 bases from V and 4 from J, leaving 7 bases between them. Germline V gene data show CDR1 as MNHEY and CDR2 as SVGAGI. The CDR3 length is 15 residues. CDR3 region: CASSYSTGYNSPLHF. The CDR3 bases are TGTGCCAGCAGTTACTCGACAGGATATAATTCACCCCTCCACTTT.

The chain couples TRBV27 to TRBJ1-5, with D possibly being TRBD1 (6 bases). CDR3 length equals 15 residues. Germline lookup yields CDR1 MNHEY and CDR2 SMNVEV (reference sequence). Trimming removed 5 bases from V and 2 bases from J, with 13 bases in between. The CDR3 reads CASSPGGAGNQPQHF. The CDR3 DNA reads TGTGCCAGCAGTCCGGGGGGGGCCGGCAATCAGCCCCAGCATTTT.

The V and J genes are TRBV5-1 and TRBJ2-1; 11 nucleotides line up with TRBD1. CDR3 length: 17 amino acids. V was pared by 0 bases and J by 1 base, with 3 bases of the junction left unmatched. Germline V gene lookup returns CDR1 SGHRS and CDR2 YFSETQ. The CDR3 loop is CASSLGGTGGSYNEQFF. The CDR3, as DNA: TGCGCCAGCAGCTTGGGTGGGACAGGGGGTTCCTACAATGAGCAGTTCTTC.

The V and J genes are TRBV18 and TRBJ2-1; 16 bases are shared with TRBD2. The germline CDR1 and CDR2 sequences are KGHSH and LQKENI. Germline trimming cut 5 bases from V and 5 bases from J; bases unmatched to any gene: 3. The CDR3 sequence is 16 residues long. CDR3 sequence reads: CASSSGLAGGNNEQFF. CDR3 in DNA: TGTGCCAGCTCATCGGGACTAGCGGGGGGGAACAATGAGCAGTTCTTC.

V and J are TRBV2 and TRBJ2-3; no reliable D call. Germline V gives CDR1 SNHLY, CDR2 FYNNEI. Trimming cost V 4 bases and J 6 bases, with 5 bases left between them. The CDR3 consists of 11 residues. As DNA, the CDR3 is TGTGCCAGCAGTGCCGAGGATACGCAGTATTTT. It yields the protein CASSAEDTQYF. Full variable domain (rest looked up from reference TRBV2 and TRBJ2-3): EPEVTQTPSHQVTQMGQEVILRCVPISNHLYFYWYRQILGQKVEFLVSFYNNEISEKSEIFDDQFSVERPDGSNFTLKIRSTKLEDSAMYFCASSAEDTQYFGPGTRLTVL.

This chain joins TRBV19 and TRBJ1-2, with D maybe TRBD1 (6 bases). The CDR3 loop spans 13 amino acids. Germline CDR1 and CDR2: LNHDA and SQIVND (reference sequence). V lost 1 base and J 6 bases, leaving 9 bases between the germline ends. The CDR3 DNA reads as TGTGCCAGTAGTATAGCACAGGGCGATGGCTACACCTTC. Translation gives CASSIAQGDGYTF.

This chain connects TRBV2 to TRBJ2-2; a possible D gene is TRBD2 (6 bases). The CDR3 covers 14 residues. From germline, CDR1 is SNHLY and CDR2 FYNNEI. V lost 11 bases and J lost 1, with 14 bases in between. CDR3 nucleotides: TGTGCCGACAAGGAGGAGGGGAACACCGGGGAGCTGTTTTTT. It is translated as CADKEEGNTGELFF.

The chain employs TRBV24-1 and TRBJ2-7; possibly TRBD1 for D (5 bases). CDR1 and CDR2 (germline): KGHDR, SFDVKD. Trimming took off 6 bases at V and 7 bases at J, with 15 bases between the two ends. The CDR3 is 13 residues long. As DNA, the CDR3 is TGTGCCACCAGTACAGGTTACCTACGGGAGCAGTACTTC. This encodes CATSTGYLREQYF.

This clone appeared once. The chain recombines TRBV20-1 with TRBJ1-2, with 8 bases fitting TRBD1. J gave up 2 bases and V 3 bases, and 5 bases lay outside the gene matches. The CDR3 runs 14 residues. Germline V lookup: CDR1 DFQATT, CDR2 SNEGSKA (reference sequence). CDR3 sequence (DNA): TGCAGTGCTAGTCGCGGGACAGGAAACTATGGCTACACCTTC. Protein sequence: CSASRGTGNYGYTF.

V and J are TRBV12-3 or TRBV12-4 and TRBJ1-2, with TRBD1 as a possible D gene (5 bases). V lost 6 bases and J 8 bases, leaving 13 bases between the germline ends. The CDR3 sequence is 12 residues long. CDR3 loop: CASSSTARGYTF. DNA of the CDR3: TGTGCCAGCAGCTCGACAGCGCGGGGCTACACCTTC.

The CDR3 sequence is CASSFRTAGELFF. CDR3 in DNA: TGTGCCAGTAGTTTCCGGACAGCCGGGGAGCTGTTTTTT. The chain carries TRBV19 and TRBJ2-2; weak D call: TRBD1 (6 bases). The germline V and J ends were trimmed by 5 bases and 6 bases, with 10 bases remaining between them. The germline V gene encodes CDR1 LNHDA and CDR2 SQIVND (reference sequence). CDR3 length: 13 residues.

This clone was counted a single time. This chain connects TRBV5-1 to TRBJ2-7; possible D gene TRBD1, 6 bases. Per the germline V gene, CDR1 is SGHRS and CDR2 is YFSETQ. The germline V and J ends were trimmed by 4 bases and 0 bases, with 11 bases remaining between them. The CDR3 extends over 14 amino acids. The CDR3 sequence: CASSATGSSYEQYF. Written as DNA, the CDR3 is TGCGCCAGCAGCGCCACAGGGAGCTCCTACGAGCAGTACTTC.

The J gene is TRBJ1-1, the V gene TRBV2, with unresolved D. Germline V gene data show CDR1 as SNHLY and CDR2 as FYNNEI. The length of the CDR3 is 15 residues. Trimming stripped 5 bases from V and 0 bases from J, with 13 bases between. CDR3 loop: CASSPWTGMNTEAFF. The DNA of the CDR3 is TGTGCCAGCAGTCCGTGGACGGGGATGAACACTGAAGCTTTCTTT.

The rearrangement joins TRBV7-6 to TRBJ2-7, with 10 bases lining up with TRBD2. Trimming removed 2 bases from V and 0 bases from J; junction bases left unmatched: 4. The CDR3 contains 16 residues. Germline CDR1 is SGHVS and CDR2 is FNYEAQ. The CDR3 loop reads CASSLRAGGYSYEQYF. CDR3 coding DNA: TGTGCCAGCAGCTTACGAGCGGGGGGGTACTCCTACGAGCAGTACTTC.